A selection of T cell receptor beta chains follows, all from one sample in a study of T cell changes during pregnancy in multiple sclerosis. TCRdb's table, derived via immunoSEQ multiplex PCR, lists solely in-frame clones and lacks some. The repertoire holds around 72,000 clones, with 80% to 95% as singletons. The sample here was CD4+ T cells from peripheral blood mononuclear cells, taken before pregnancy. The origin of the receptors is a female donor with multiple sclerosis, enrolled in a pregnancy study. Each CDR3 is given with its conserved first and last residue. D genes are given only for firm matches. Where a row states a size, it is once, few, many or the class of an expanded clone; other rows omit it.

V	size	D	J	DNA	CDR3
TRBV10-3	NA	NA	TRBJ2-3	TGTGCCATCAGTGAGTCGGGGGAGGGGGGCCCCACTAGCACAGATACGCAGTATTTT	CAISESGEGGPTSTDTQYF
TRBV10-1	NA	NA	TRBJ1-5	TGCGCCAGCACGAACCAGGGCCAAAATCAGCCCCAGCATTTT	CASTNQGQNQPQHF
TRBV7-2	NA	NA	TRBJ2-1	TGTGCCAGCAGCCCAGGACAAGCCTACAATGAGCAGTTCTTC	CASSPGQAYNEQFF
TRBV18	once	TRBD1	TRBJ2-7	TGTGCCAGCTCACCACTGGACAGGGAAAGCGAGCAGTACTTC	CASSPLDRESEQYF
TRBV11-3	NA	TRBD2	TRBJ2-1	TGTGCCAGCAGCTTAGGAGGTTTGACTAGCGGGAGGGATGAGCAGTTCTTC	CASSLGGLTSGRDEQFF
TRBV19	NA	TRBD1	TRBJ2-5	TGTGCCAGTAGTCGGACAGGGGGCTCGGTGGAGACCCAGTACTTC	CASSRTGGSVETQYF
TRBV4-1	NA	TRBD1	TRBJ2-7	TGCGCCAGCAGCCACCCCACCCGGGACAGGGTAAACGAGCAGTACTTC	CASSHPTRDRVNEQYF
TRBV6-5	NA	NA	TRBJ2-3	TGTGCCAGCATTCCCCGGGGGACCTCAGATACGCAGTATTTT	CASIPRGTSDTQYF
TRBV6-6	NA	NA	TRBJ2-3	TGTGCCAGCCGGGGAGACACAGATACGCAGTATTTT	CASRGDTDTQYF
TRBV28	NA	NA	TRBJ2-1	TGTGCCAGCAGTCCCCAGCGGGTACAAAATGAGCAGTTCTTC	CASSPQRVQNEQFF
TRBV7-2	NA	NA	TRBJ2-5	TGTGCCAGCAGCTTATGGTCAGGACAAGAGACCCAGTACTTC	CASSLWSGQETQYF
TRBV2	NA	TRBD1	TRBJ2-7	TGTGCCAGCAGTGAAGATCGTCGACAGGGGGGTTCCTACGAGCAGTACTTC	CASSEDRRQGGSYEQYF
TRBV5-4	NA	TRBD1	TRBJ2-7	TGTGCCAGCAGCTTTGAAGGGGTGAGGGGGCTGGAGCAGTACTTC	CASSFEGVRGLEQYF
TRBV19	NA	NA	TRBJ1-5	TGTGCCAGTAGTATAGGGGGCCCCAATCAGCCCCAGCATTTT	CASSIGGPNQPQHF
TRBV7-8	NA	NA	TRBJ2-4	TGTGCCAGCAGAGCCGGGTCGGGAAACATTCAGTACTTC	CASRAGSGNIQYF
TRBV13	NA	NA	TRBJ1-6	TGTGCCAGCAGCGCCAGGGGAGGGGATTCACCCCTCCACTTT	CASSARGGDSPLHF
TRBV7-3	few	TRBD1	TRBJ2-1	TGTGCCAGCAGCGGACAGGGGAAGGGTGAGCAGTTCTTC	CASSGQGKGEQFF
TRBV5-1	NA	NA	TRBJ2-5	TGCGCCAGCAGCCTGGGCGGCCAAGAGACCCAGTACTTC	CASSLGGQETQYF
TRBV15	NA	NA	TRBJ2-4	TGTGCCACCAGCTCTCGGAGGAGTGGGGAAGTAGCCAAAAACATTCAGTACTTC	CATSSRRSGEVAKNIQYF
TRBV5-5	NA	NA	TRBJ1-2	TGTGCCAGCAGCTTCTCGGACAGCGGCTATGGCTACACCTTC	CASSFSDSGYGYTF
TRBV11-2	NA	NA	TRBJ2-1	TGTGCCAGCAGTTCTCCGGGAAGGCGCTCCTACAATGAGCAGTTCTTC	CASSSPGRRSYNEQFF
TRBV19	once	NA	TRBJ1-1	TGTGCCAGTACCTCGGACTGGATGAACACTGAAGCTTTCTTT	CASTSDWMNTEAFF
TRBV5-4	NA	TRBD1	TRBJ1-1	TGTGCCAGCAGCCCGAGGGGGCGAGTCACTGAAGCTTTCTTT	CASSPRGRVTEAFF
TRBV5-1	once	TRBD1	TRBJ2-3	TGCGCCAGCAGCTTGACTGGGACAGGGGGTCCAGATACGCAGTATTTT	CASSLTGTGGPDTQYF
TRBV29-1	NA	TRBD1	TRBJ2-6	TGCAGCGTCACCGAGACAGGGAAGGGTCTTTCTGGGGCCAACGTCCTGACTTTC	CSVTETGKGLSGANVLTF
TRBV4-1	NA	NA	TRBJ1-1	TGCGCCAGCAGCCAAGGAGGTTACGGACAAGCCACTGAAGCTTTCTTT	CASSQGGYGQATEAFF
TRBV30	NA	NA	TRBJ1-1	TGTGCCTGGAGTGTCCAGGAGAACACTGAAGCTTTCTTT	CAWSVQENTEAFF
TRBV6-1	NA	TRBD2	TRBJ2-1	TGTGCCAGCAGTGGGGGGACTAGCGGGAAACTTGAGCAGTTCTTC	CASSGGTSGKLEQFF
TRBV11-3	NA	TRBD1	TRBJ2-7	TGTGCCAGCAGCCAGGGGACAGGATTTATCGACGAGCAGTACTTC	CASSQGTGFIDEQYF
TRBV4-2	NA	TRBD2	TRBJ2-1	TGTGCCAGCAGCCTAGGTGGCCTAGCGGCCTACAATGAGCAGTTCTTC	CASSLGGLAAYNEQFF
TRBV6-5	NA	NA	TRBJ1-2	TGTGCCAGCAGTCCCATCGGTTGGTATGGCTACACCTTC	CASSPIGWYGYTF
TRBV2	NA	NA	TRBJ2-5	TGTGCCGGACAAGGGCAGGGAGGACAAGAGACCCAGTACTTC	CAGQGQGGQETQYF
TRBV19	few	NA	TRBJ1-3	TGTGCCAGTAGTATGATCGCGGATTCTGGAAACACCATATATTTT	CASSMIADSGNTIYF
TRBV2	NA	TRBD2	TRBJ2-2	TGTGCCAGCACACGGACTAGCGGGGGCACCGGGGAGCTGTTTTTT	CASTRTSGGTGELFF
TRBV19	NA	TRBD1	TRBJ1-1	TGTGCCAGTAAGGACAGGGTCCCAACTGAAGCTTTCTTT	CASKDRVPTEAFF
TRBV7-9	NA	NA	TRBJ2-2	TGTGCCAGCAGCTTAAGGGGGACATCCACCGGGGAGCTGTTTTTT	CASSLRGTSTGELFF
TRBV6-6	NA	NA	TRBJ2-5	TGTGCCAGCAGTTACGCCCGTCAGGAGACCCAGTACTTC	CASSYARQETQYF
TRBV6-4	once	TRBD2	TRBJ2-7	TGTGCCAGCAGAACTAGCGGGATAGGCAACGAGCAGTACTTC	CASRTSGIGNEQYF
TRBV5-4	NA	TRBD1	TRBJ1-2	TGTGCCAGCGGGACAGGGGGTTACTGGGGCTACACCTTC	CASGTGGYWGYTF
TRBV18	NA	TRBD1	TRBJ1-2	TGTGCCAGCTCTCGGGGACAGGGGACCTATGGCTACACCTTC	CASSRGQGTYGYTF
TRBV6-5	NA	TRBD1	TRBJ2-1	TGTGCCAGCAGTTATTTGGGACAGCCCTACAATGAGCAGTTCTTC	CASSYLGQPYNEQFF
TRBV18	NA	NA	TRBJ1-2	TGTGCCAGCTCACCAGGTTTTTCGGAAGCGGTAGAAAACTATGGCTACACCTTC	CASSPGFSEAVENYGYTF
TRBV28	NA	NA	TRBJ2-5	TGTGCCAGCAGTTTGGCTAGTTCCGGCCAAGAGACCCAGTACTTC	CASSLASSGQETQYF
TRBV19	NA	NA	TRBJ1-2	TGTGCCAGTAGTATAAGGTCAGGGCTCTATGGCTACACCTTC	CASSIRSGLYGYTF
TRBV5-6	NA	TRBD1	TRBJ2-7	TGTGCCAGCAGCTTCGGGGGACAGGGGGCCGCCTACGAGCAGTACTTC	CASSFGGQGAAYEQYF
TRBV27	NA	TRBD1	TRBJ1-5	TGTGCCAGCAGTATCGGGACAGCTCAGCCCCAGCATTTT	CASSIGTAQPQHF
TRBV7-8	NA	NA	TRBJ2-5	TGTGCCAGCAGTCGTACTCATGAGACCCAGTACTTC	CASSRTHETQYF
TRBV12-5	NA	NA	TRBJ2-1	TGTGCTAGTGGCCTACGTCGGGGGAATGAGCAGTTCTTC	CASGLRRGNEQFF
TRBV5-4	NA	NA	TRBJ2-4	TGTGCCAGCAGCTTCTTGGGTAGCAACATTCAGTACTTC	CASSFLGSNIQYF